This TCR beta chain emerged from a study of PD-1 blockade in classical Hodgkin lymphoma. Repertoires were generated with immunoSEQ multiplex PCR, while TCRdb's copy carries only in-frame clones and drops some. The sample yields tens of thousands of clones, under 95% seen once. Autologous stem cell transplantation was followed by relapse in every patient, and brentuximab vedotin exposure varied. This clone was counted a single time. Material: peripheral blood mononuclear cells (PBMCs), obtained at baseline. The TCR was taken from a human donor with classical Hodgkin lymphoma.

The CDR3 protein is CASSLSGRSGDAYEQYF. The CDR3 nucleotides are TGTGCCAGCAGCTTATCGGGGCGGAGCGGGGATGCCTACGAGCAGTACTTC. The chain has TRBV11-2 and TRBJ2-7, with 7 bases identical to TRBD2. With 2 bases clipped from V and 2 bases from J, the junction kept 12 bases outside the gene matches. Germline CDR1 SGHAT, CDR2 FQNNGV. The CDR3 runs 17 residues.